This T cell receptor beta chain came from a study of T cells after yellow fever vaccination. Germline values: CDR1 ENHRY, CDR2 SYGVKD. V lost 2 bases and J 7 bases, leaving 15 bases between the germline ends. This CDR3 spans 16 amino acids. On this clonotype itself: Its matching antigen is unknown.

Each CDR3 protein is one row after TCRdb ran MiXCR on the 5' RACE reads. The sample gives 300,000 to 400,000 distinct CDR3 sequences, 7% to 9% of which show up once; roughly 18% is in the top ten. General study findings and limits: Of the clonotypes, a small share occurred in both CD4 and CD8 compartments.

The TCR originated in a man aged 18 to 29 who received the YFV17D yellow fever vaccine. This chain joins TRBV10-3 and TRBJ2-6, with D hard to call. The sequencing here drew on PBMCs, taken 45 days after the first yellow fever vaccination. CDR3 sequence (DNA): TGTGCCATCAGTGAGGGTCTGGTGCTGGGAGCCAACGTCCTGACTTTC. It yields the protein CAISEGLVLGANVLTF.